These T cell receptor beta chains were read from a single sample in a study of shared clonotypes between healthy human individuals. Sequenced by immunoSEQ multiplex PCR; TCRdb stores in-frame clones only, minus some. The table has more than 150,000 clones, 90% to 95% seen once. Specimen: naive CD4+ T cells sorted from blood. The receptor set was obtained from a woman between 25 and 40 years old in good health. The CDR3 runs from the conserved cysteine through the conserved F or W. The order of the fields is D gene, J gene, clone size, V gene, CDR3 protein, CDR3 DNA. D genes are given only for firm matches. Rows may omit the clone size; those that give it use once, few, many or a size class.

>TRBD2|TRBJ2-3|NA|TRBV5-1
CASSLGAGETDTQYF
TGCGCCAGCAGCTTGGGGGCGGGAGAGACAGATACGCAGTATTTT
>NA|TRBJ2-5|NA|TRBV5-1
CASSLGLEETQYF
TGCGCCAGCAGCTTGGGGCTAGAAGAGACCCAGTACTTC
>NA|TRBJ1-2|NA|TRBV7-9
CASSLETDYGYTF
TGTGCCAGCAGCTTAGAGACAGACTATGGCTACACCTTC
>TRBD1|TRBJ1-2|NA|TRBV6-1
CASDRQGENYGYTF
TGTGCCAGCGATAGACAGGGGGAAAACTATGGCTACACCTTC
>NA|TRBJ2-3|NA|TRBV6-1
CASSESDRGTDTQYF
TGTGCCAGCAGTGAATCCGACAGAGGCACAGATACGCAGTATTTT
>NA|TRBJ2-1|NA|TRBV25-1
CASSDRWGSNEQFF
TGTGCCAGCAGTGACAGGTGGGGTTCCAATGAGCAGTTCTTC
>NA|TRBJ2-7|NA|TRBV11-2
CASSLPLGWAYEQYF
TGTGCCAGCAGCTTACCGCTAGGATGGGCATACGAGCAGTACTTC
>NA|TRBJ2-2|NA|TRBV11-1
CASSFSRAGELFF
TGTGCCAGCAGCTTTTCTAGGGCCGGGGAGCTGTTTTTT
>NA|TRBJ2-2|NA|TRBV13
CASSFAGTNTGELFF
TGTGCCAGCAGCTTCGCGGGAACAAACACCGGGGAGCTGTTTTTT
>NA|TRBJ2-7|once|TRBV5-8
CASSIRPGNEQYF
TGTGCCAGCAGCATCCGACCGGGGAACGAGCAGTACTTC
>NA|TRBJ2-7|NA|TRBV6-5
CASSWAGGGVEQYF
TGTGCCAGCAGCTGGGCAGGAGGGGGGGTCGAGCAGTACTTC
>NA|TRBJ1-1|NA|TRBV6-6
CASSLRGANTEAFF
TGTGCCAGCAGTCTTCGGGGAGCGAACACTGAAGCTTTCTTT
>NA|TRBJ1-4|NA|TRBV28
CASSFPGTGNEKLFF
TGTGCCAGCAGTTTCCCCGGGACGGGGAATGAAAAACTGTTTTTT
>NA|TRBJ2-1|NA|TRBV15
CATSRGPPSSYNEQFF
TGTGCCACCAGCCGGGGACCCCCGAGCTCCTACAATGAGCAGTTCTTC
>NA|TRBJ2-7|NA|TRBV6-6
CASSDSGPYEQYF
TGTGCCAGCAGCGACAGCGGCCCCTACGAGCAGTACTTC
>NA|TRBJ1-2|few|TRBV6-5
CASSAREGYGYTF
TGTGCCAGCAGTGCCCGGGAAGGGTATGGCTACACCTTC
>NA|TRBJ1-5|NA|TRBV28
CASSLPGRPNQPQHF
TGTGCCAGCAGCCTCCCGGGGCGGCCCAATCAGCCCCAGCATTTT
>NA|TRBJ1-4|NA|TRBV7-9
CASSPSGGRGGEKLFF
TGTGCCAGCAGCCCCTCGGGTGGCAGGGGAGGTGAAAAACTGTTTTTT
>NA|TRBJ1-2|NA|TRBV7-9
CASSSGPRKNGGYTF
TGTGCCAGCAGCTCGGGCCCTCGAAAAAACGGAGGCTACACCTTC
>NA|TRBJ2-1|NA|TRBV28
CASSLSYNEQFF
TGTGCCAGCAGTCTGTCCTACAATGAGCAGTTCTTC
>TRBD2|TRBJ2-3|NA|TRBV5-1
CASSSSGSSTDTQYF
TGCGCCAGCAGCTCGAGCGGGAGTAGCACAGATACGCAGTATTTT
>TRBD1|TRBJ2-3|once|TRBV29-1
CSVRRTGTGIRDTQYF
TGCAGCGTGCGACGAACCGGGACAGGGATTCGAGATACGCAGTATTTT
>NA|TRBJ2-7|NA|TRBV19
CASSINLGRSYEQYF
TGTGCCAGTAGTATCAACCTAGGCCGCTCCTACGAGCAGTACTTC
>NA|TRBJ1-2|NA|TRBV7-9
CASSLIGAGIPLNYGYTF
TGTGCCAGCAGCTTAATAGGAGCCGGGATCCCTCTTAACTATGGCTACACCTTC
>TRBD2|TRBJ2-2|NA|TRBV27
CASARGTSPGTGELFF
TGTGCCAGCGCCCGAGGGACTAGCCCAGGAACCGGGGAGCTGTTTTTT
>TRBD1|TRBJ2-3|NA|TRBV7-9
CASSFVGQITDTQYF
TGTGCCAGCAGCTTCGTGGGACAGATCACAGATACGCAGTATTTT
>NA|TRBJ2-7|NA|TRBV28
CASSTWASRYEQYF
TGTGCCAGCAGCACCTGGGCCTCTCGCTACGAGCAGTACTTC
>TRBD2|TRBJ2-1|NA|TRBV5-1
CASSLPGLAGDEQFF
TGCGCCAGCAGCCTACCGGGACTAGCGGGGGATGAGCAGTTCTTC
>TRBD1|TRBJ1-5|NA|TRBV28
CASSGGQGGGQPQHF
TGTGCCAGCAGTGGGGGACAGGGCGGGGGTCAGCCCCAGCATTTT
>TRBD1|TRBJ2-3|NA|TRBV19
CASRTGRVDTQYF
TGTGCCAGTAGGACAGGGCGGGTGGATACGCAGTATTTT
>TRBD2|TRBJ2-1|NA|TRBV10-3
CAILAGLAADNEQFF
TGTGCCATCCTAGCTGGTCTAGCGGCAGACAATGAGCAGTTCTTC
>TRBD1|TRBJ2-2|NA|TRBV12-5
CASGYTDRGTGELFF
TGTGCTAGTGGTTATACGGACAGGGGCACCGGGGAGCTGTTTTTT
>TRBD1|TRBJ1-2|NA|TRBV18
CASSENRGFYGYTF
TGTGCCAGCTCAGAAAACAGGGGTTTCTATGGCTACACCTTC
>TRBD1|TRBJ2-5|NA|TRBV28
CASSQTGSVIKTQYF
TGTGCCAGCAGTCAGACAGGGAGTGTGATAAAGACCCAGTACTTC
>NA|TRBJ2-3|NA|TRBV5-4
CASSLAIRRSADTQYF
TGTGCCAGCAGCTTGGCCATTAGGCGATCTGCAGATACGCAGTATTTT
>NA|TRBJ2-1|NA|TRBV18
CASSPTTGWATPNEQFF
TGTGCCAGCTCACCAACTACCGGGTGGGCCACCCCCAATGAGCAGTTCTTC
>NA|TRBJ1-6|NA|TRBV5-1
CASSSNQGFNSPLHF
TGCGCCAGCAGCTCCAACCAGGGATTCAATTCACCCCTCCACTTT
>NA|TRBJ2-6|NA|TRBV6-5
CASSYLSSGANVLTF
TGTGCCAGCAGTTACTTGAGCTCTGGGGCCAACGTCCTGACTTTC
>NA|TRBJ2-4|NA|TRBV18
CASSPPLGLAKNIQYF
TGTGCCAGCTCACCACCTTTAGGACTAGCCAAAAACATTCAGTACTTC
>TRBD2|TRBJ2-7|NA|TRBV28
CASRVAGAYEQYF
TGTGCCAGCAGGGTAGCGGGAGCCTACGAGCAGTACTTC
>TRBD2|TRBJ2-3|NA|TRBV7-2
CASSYTGGFTDTQYF
TGTGCCAGCAGCTACACGGGGGGGTTCACAGATACGCAGTATTTT
>NA|TRBJ2-1|NA|TRBV19
CASSIGTAGNNEQFF
TGTGCCAGTAGTATTGGGACCGCCGGAAACAATGAGCAGTTCTTC
>NA|TRBJ2-7|NA|TRBV5-8
CASGLINTYEQYF
TGTGCCAGCGGCTTGATAAACACCTACGAGCAGTACTTC
>TRBD2|TRBJ2-3|NA|TRBV15
CATSRDVGLAGNTDTQYF
TGTGCCACCAGCAGAGATGTAGGACTAGCGGGGAACACAGATACGCAGTATTTT
>TRBD2|TRBJ2-5|NA|TRBV4-1
CASSQGLAGVGKQYF
TGCGCCAGCAGCCAAGGACTAGCGGGAGTTGGCAAGCAGTACTTC
>TRBD2|TRBJ2-1|NA|TRBV2
CASSEDGRARSYNEQFF
TGTGCCAGCAGTGAAGACGGGAGGGCCAGGTCCTACAATGAGCAGTTCTTC
>NA|TRBJ1-1|NA|TRBV7-9
CASSSIWGSSEAFF
TGTGCCAGCAGCTCCATCTGGGGGAGCTCTGAAGCTTTCTTT
>TRBD2|TRBJ2-3|NA|TRBV19
CASSIFKTSGGTDTQYF
TGTGCCAGTAGTATTTTTAAGACTAGCGGGGGGACAGATACGCAGTATTTT
>TRBD1|TRBJ2-7|NA|TRBV10-2
CASKGQGVSEQYF
TGCGCCAGCAAGGGACAGGGGGTGTCCGAGCAGTACTTC
>TRBD1|TRBJ1-1|NA|TRBV18
CASSVQGAGNTEAFF
TGTGCCAGCTCCGTACAGGGGGCCGGGAACACTGAAGCTTTCTTT
>NA|TRBJ1-1|NA|TRBV2
CASSEASGKAFF
TGTGCCAGCAGTGAAGCGTCAGGGAAGGCTTTCTTT
>NA|TRBJ1-1|NA|TRBV14
CASSRETGRVNTEAFF
TGTGCCAGCAGCCGCGAAACAGGGAGGGTGAACACTGAAGCTTTCTTT
>TRBD1|TRBJ2-1|NA|TRBV5-1
CASNTPRQGVNEQFF
TGCGCCAGCAACACGCCGCGACAGGGGGTGAATGAGCAGTTCTTC
>NA|TRBJ1-3|NA|TRBV6-6
CASSLGGRGNTIYF
TGTGCCAGCAGTCTCGGCGGACGAGGAAACACCATATATTTT
>NA|TRBJ2-1|NA|TRBV15
CATSRVIGSPYNEQFF
TGTGCCACCAGCAGAGTGATCGGGAGCCCCTACAATGAGCAGTTCTTC